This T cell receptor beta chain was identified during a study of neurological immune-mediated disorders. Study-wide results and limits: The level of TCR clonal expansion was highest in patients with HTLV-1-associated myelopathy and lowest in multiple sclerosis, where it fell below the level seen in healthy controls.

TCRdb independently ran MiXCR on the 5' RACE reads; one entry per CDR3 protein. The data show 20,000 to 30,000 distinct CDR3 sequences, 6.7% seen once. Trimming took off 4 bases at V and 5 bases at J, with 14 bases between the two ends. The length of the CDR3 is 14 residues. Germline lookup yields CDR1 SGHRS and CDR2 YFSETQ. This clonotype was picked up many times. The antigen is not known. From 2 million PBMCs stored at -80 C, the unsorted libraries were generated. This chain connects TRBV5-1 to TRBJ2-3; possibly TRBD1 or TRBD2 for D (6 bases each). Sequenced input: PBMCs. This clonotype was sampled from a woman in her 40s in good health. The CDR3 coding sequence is TGCGCCAGCAGCAGGACAGTGGGAGGAGATACGCAGTATTTT. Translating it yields CASSRTVGGDTQYF.